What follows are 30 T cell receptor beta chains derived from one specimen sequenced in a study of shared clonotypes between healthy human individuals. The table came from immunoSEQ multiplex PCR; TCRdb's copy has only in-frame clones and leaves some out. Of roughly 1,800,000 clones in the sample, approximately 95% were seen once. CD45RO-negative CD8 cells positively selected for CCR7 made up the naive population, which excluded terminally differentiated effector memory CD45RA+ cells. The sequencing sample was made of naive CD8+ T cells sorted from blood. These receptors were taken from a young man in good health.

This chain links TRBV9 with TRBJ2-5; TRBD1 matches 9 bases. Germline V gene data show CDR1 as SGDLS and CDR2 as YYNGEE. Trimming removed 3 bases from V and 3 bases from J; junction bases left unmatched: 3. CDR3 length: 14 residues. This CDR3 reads CASSGTGAEETQYF. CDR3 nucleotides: TGTGCCAGCAGCGGGACAGGGGCGGAAGAGACCCAGTACTTC.

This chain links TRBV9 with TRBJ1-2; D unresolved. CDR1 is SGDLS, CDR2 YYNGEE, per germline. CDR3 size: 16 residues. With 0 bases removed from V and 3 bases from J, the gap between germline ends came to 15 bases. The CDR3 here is CASSVDIGIPYYGYTF. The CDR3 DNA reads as TGTGCCAGCAGCGTAGACATCGGGATACCTTACTATGGCTACACCTTC.

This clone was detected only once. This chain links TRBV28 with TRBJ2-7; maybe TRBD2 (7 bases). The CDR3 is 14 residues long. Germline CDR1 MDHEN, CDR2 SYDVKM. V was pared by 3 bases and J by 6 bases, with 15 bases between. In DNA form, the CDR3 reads TGTGCCAGCAGTTTGTCGGGGGGCTCTGGCGAGCAGTACTTC. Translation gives CASSLSGGSGEQYF.

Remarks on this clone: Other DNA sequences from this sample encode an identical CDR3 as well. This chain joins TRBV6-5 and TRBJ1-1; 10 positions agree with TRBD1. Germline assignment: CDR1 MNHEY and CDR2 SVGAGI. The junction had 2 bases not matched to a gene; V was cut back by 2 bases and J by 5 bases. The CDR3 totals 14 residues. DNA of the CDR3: TGTGCCAGCAGTTACGGACAGGGGGGGACTGAAGCTTTCTTT. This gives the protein CASSYGQGGTEAFF.

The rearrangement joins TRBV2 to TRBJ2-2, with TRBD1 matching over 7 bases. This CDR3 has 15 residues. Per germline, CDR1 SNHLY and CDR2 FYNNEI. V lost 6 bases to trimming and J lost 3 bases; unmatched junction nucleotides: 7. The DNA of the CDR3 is TGTGCCAGCAGAAGACAGGGTGGAGACACCGGGGAGCTGTTTTTT. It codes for CASRRQGGDTGELFF.

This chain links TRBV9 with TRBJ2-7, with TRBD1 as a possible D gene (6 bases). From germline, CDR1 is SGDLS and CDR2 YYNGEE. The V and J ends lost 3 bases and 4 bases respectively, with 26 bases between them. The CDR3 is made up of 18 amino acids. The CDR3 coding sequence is TGTGCCAGCAGCGGGGTAAAACAGGGTTGTGTTTCAAATTACGAGCAGTACTTC. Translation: CASSGVKQGCVSNYEQYF.

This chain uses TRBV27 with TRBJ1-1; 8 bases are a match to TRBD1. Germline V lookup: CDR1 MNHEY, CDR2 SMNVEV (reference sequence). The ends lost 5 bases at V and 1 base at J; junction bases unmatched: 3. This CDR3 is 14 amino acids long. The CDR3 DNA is TGTGCCAGCAGTGGGACAGGTGGGAACACTGAAGCTTTCTTT. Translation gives CASSGTGGNTEAFF.

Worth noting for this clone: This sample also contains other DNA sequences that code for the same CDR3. CDR3 bases: TGTGCCTGGAGTGTATGGGATGGAGATACGCAGTATTTT. Residues: CAWSVWDGDTQYF. The chain employs TRBV30 and TRBJ2-3; D is undetermined. V shed 0 bases and J shed 5 bases, with 9 bases lying between them. The length of the CDR3 is 13 residues. Germline V gives CDR1 GTSNPN, CDR2 SVGIG (reference sequence).

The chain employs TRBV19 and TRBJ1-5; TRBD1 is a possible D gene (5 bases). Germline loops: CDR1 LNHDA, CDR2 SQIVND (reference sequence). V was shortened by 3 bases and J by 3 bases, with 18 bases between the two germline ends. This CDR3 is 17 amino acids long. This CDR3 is CASSMGQEGFANQPQHF. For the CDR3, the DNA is TGTGCCAGTAGTATGGGGCAGGAGGGATTCGCCAATCAGCCCCAGCATTTT. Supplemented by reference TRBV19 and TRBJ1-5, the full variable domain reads DGGITQSPKYLFRKEGQNVTLSCEQNLNHDAMYWYRQDPGQGLRLIYYSQIVNDFQKGDIAEGYSVSREKKESFPLTVTSAQKNPTAFYLCASSMGQEGFANQPQHFGDGTRLSIL.

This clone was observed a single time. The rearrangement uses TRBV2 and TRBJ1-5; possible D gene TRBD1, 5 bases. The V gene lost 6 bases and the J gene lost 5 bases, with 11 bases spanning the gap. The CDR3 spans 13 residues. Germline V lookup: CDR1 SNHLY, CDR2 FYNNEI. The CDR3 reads CASRVGGDQPQHF. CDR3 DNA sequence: TGTGCCAGCAGAGTGGGGGGGGATCAGCCCCAGCATTTT.

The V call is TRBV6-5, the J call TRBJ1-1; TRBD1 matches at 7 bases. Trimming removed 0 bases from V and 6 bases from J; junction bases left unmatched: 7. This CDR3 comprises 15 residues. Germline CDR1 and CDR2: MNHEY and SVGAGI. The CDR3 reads CASSYSQGVGAEAFF. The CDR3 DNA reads TGTGCCAGCAGTTACTCGCAGGGGGTGGGTGCTGAAGCTTTCTTT.

The CDR3 region has the DNA TGTGCCAGCAGCTCACAGGGCGGGTACGAGCAGTACTTC. Amino acid sequence: CASSSQGGYEQYF. This chain links TRBV13 with TRBJ2-7; D may be TRBD1 (6 bases). Germline V gives CDR1 PRHDT, CDR2 FYEKMQ (reference sequence). V was trimmed by 4 bases and J by 4 bases, leaving 11 bases between them. There are 13 residues in the CDR3.

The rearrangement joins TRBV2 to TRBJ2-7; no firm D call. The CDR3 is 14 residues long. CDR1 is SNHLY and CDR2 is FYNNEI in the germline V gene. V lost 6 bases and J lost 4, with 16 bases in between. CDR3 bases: TGTGCCAGCAGAATTGAGGCGGCTACTTACGAGCAGTACTTC. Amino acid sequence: CASRIEAATYEQYF.

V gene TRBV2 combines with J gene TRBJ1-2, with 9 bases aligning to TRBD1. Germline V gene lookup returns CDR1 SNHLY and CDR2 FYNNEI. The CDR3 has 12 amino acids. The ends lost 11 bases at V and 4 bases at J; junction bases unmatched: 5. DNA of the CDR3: TGTGCCGGGACAGGGTTGGCCTATGGCTACACCTTC. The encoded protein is CAGTGLAYGYTF.

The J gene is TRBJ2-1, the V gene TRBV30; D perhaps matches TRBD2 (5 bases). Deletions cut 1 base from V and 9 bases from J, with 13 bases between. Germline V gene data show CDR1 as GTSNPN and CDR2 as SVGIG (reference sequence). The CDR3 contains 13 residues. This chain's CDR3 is CAWSAGDLGEQFF. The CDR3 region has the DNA TGTGCCTGGAGTGCCGGGGATTTGGGTGAGCAGTTCTTC.

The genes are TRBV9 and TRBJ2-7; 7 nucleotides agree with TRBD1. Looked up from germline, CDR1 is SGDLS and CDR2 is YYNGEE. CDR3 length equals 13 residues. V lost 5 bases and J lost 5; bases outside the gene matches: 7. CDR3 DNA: TGTGCCAGCAGTGAGACAGGGTGGAACGAGCAGTACTTC. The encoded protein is CASSETGWNEQYF.

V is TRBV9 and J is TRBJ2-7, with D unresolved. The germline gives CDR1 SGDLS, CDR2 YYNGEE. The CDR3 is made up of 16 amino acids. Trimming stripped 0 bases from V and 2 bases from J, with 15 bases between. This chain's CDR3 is CASSVVSGGSPYEQYF. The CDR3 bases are TGTGCCAGCAGCGTAGTTAGTGGTGGCAGTCCCTACGAGCAGTACTTC.

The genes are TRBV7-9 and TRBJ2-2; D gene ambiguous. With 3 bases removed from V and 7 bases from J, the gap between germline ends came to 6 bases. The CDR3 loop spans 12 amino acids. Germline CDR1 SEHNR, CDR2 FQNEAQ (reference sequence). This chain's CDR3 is CASSLKNGELFF. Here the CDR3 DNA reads TGTGCCAGCAGCTTGAAAAACGGGGAGCTGTTTTTT. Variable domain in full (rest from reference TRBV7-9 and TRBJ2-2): DTGVSQNPRHKITKRGQNVTFRCDPISEHNRLYWYRQTLGQGPEFLTYFQNEAQLEKSRLLSDRFSAERPKGSFSTLEIQRTEQGDSAMYLCASSLKNGELFFGEGSRLTVL.

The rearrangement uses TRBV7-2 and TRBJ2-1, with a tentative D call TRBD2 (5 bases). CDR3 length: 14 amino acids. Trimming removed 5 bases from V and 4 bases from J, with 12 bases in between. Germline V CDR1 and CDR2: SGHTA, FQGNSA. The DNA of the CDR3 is TGTGCCAGCAGCCGTGGACTGGTTTACAATGAGCAGTTCTTC. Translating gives CASSRGLVYNEQFF.

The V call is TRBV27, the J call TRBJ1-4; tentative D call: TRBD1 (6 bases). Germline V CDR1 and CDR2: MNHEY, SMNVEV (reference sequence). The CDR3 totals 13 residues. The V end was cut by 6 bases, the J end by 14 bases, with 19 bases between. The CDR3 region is CASSKTQGRWLFF. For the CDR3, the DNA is TGTGCCAGCAGCAAGACACAGGGCCGGTGGCTGTTTTTT.

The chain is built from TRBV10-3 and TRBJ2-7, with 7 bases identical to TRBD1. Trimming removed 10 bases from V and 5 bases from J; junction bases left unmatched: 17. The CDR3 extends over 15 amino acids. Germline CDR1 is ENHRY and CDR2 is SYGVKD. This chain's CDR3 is CATTERGGEDDEQYF. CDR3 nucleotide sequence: TGTGCCACCACCGAAAGAGGGGGCGAGGACGACGAGCAGTACTTC.

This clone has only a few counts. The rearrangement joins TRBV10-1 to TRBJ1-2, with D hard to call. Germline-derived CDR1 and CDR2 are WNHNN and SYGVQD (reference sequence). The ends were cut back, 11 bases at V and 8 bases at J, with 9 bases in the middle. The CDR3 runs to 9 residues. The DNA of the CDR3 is TGCGCCCCACCTTGGGGCTACACCTTC. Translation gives CAPPWGYTF.

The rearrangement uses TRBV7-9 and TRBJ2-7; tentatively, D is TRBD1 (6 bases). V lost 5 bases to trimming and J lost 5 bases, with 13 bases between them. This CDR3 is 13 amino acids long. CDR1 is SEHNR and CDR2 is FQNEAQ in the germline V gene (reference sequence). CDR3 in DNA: TGTGCCAGCAGCACCACAGGGTTTAACGAGCAGTACTTC. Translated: CASSTTGFNEQYF.

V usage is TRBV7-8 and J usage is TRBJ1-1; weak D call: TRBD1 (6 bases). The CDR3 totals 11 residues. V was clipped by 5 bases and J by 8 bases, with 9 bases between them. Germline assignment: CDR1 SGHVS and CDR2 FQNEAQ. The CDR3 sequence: CASSPGQEAFF. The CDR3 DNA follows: TGTGCCAGCAGCCCTGGACAGGAAGCTTTCTTT.

The CDR3 here is CATSDGVFDEQYF. The CDR3 DNA reads TGTGCCACCTCGGACGGGGTGTTCGACGAGCAGTACTTC. The chain uses TRBV19 and TRBJ2-7, with D maybe TRBD2 (5 bases). Germline V gives CDR1 LNHDA, CDR2 SQIVND (reference sequence). CDR3 length: 13 residues. V lost 10 bases and J lost 5, with 18 bases in between.

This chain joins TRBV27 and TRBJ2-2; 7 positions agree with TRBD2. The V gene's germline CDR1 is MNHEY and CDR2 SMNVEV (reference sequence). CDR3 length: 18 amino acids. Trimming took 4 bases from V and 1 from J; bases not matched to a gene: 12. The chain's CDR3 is CASSWGDRDYVNTGELFF. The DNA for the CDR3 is TGTGCCAGCAGTTGGGGCGACCGGGACTATGTGAACACCGGGGAGCTGTTTTTT.

CDR3 DNA: TGTGCCATCAGTGAGTCTACGGGACAGGGGGACGGCTACACCTTC. Encoded protein: CAISESTGQGDGYTF. The chain carries TRBV10-3 and TRBJ1-2; 11 positions match TRBD1. From germline, CDR1 is ENHRY and CDR2 SYGVKD. CDR3 size: 15 residues. V lost 0 bases, J lost 8 bases, and 5 bases stayed unmatched.

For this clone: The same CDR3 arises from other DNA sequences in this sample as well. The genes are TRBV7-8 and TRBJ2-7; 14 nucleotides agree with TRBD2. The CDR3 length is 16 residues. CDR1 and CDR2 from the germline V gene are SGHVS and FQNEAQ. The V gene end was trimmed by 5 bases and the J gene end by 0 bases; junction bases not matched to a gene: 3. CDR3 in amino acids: CASSMGLAGVSYEQYF. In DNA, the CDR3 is TGTGCCAGCAGCATGGGACTAGCGGGAGTCTCCTACGAGCAGTACTTC.

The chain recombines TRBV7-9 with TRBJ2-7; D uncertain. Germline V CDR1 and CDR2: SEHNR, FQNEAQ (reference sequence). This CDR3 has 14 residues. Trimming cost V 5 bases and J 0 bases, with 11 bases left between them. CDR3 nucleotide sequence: TGTGCCAGCAGCGGGGATATTGGCTCCTACGAGCAGTACTTC. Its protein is CASSGDIGSYEQYF.

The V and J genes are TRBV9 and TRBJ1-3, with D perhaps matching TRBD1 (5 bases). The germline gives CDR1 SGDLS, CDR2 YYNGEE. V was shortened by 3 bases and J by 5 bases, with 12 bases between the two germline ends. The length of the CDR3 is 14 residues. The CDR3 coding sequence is TGTGCCAGCAGCGACCAGGGTACGAGAAACACCATATATTTT. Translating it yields CASSDQGTRNTIYF.